This passage covers 21 T cell receptor beta chains from one sample sequenced in a study of T-cell reconstitution after alpha-beta-depleted transplantation in children. Preparing the TCRbeta library involved the use of unique molecular identifiers. In TCRdb, the PCR reads were re-called with MiXCR into one record per CDR3 protein. This table has 500,000 or so distinct CDR3 sequences, about 30% appearing once. Sequencing used PBMCs from the stem cell graft donor, obtained from the stem cell graft. These receptor sequences come from a human donor who donated a stem cell graft to a child with aplastic anemia.

This clonotype was detected only a few times. The chain combines TRBV29-1 with TRBJ1-1; D is unresolved. This CDR3 comprises 12 residues. Germline lookup yields CDR1 SQVTM and CDR2 ANQGSEA. V was clipped by 6 bases and J by 4 bases, with 12 bases between them. The CDR3 DNA is TGCAGCGTCTCCCTTGGGAGCACTGAAGCTTTCTTT. Amino acid sequence: CSVSLGSTEAFF.

This clonotype was recorded a few times. The junction departs from the called germline gene at one end, perhaps through a read error. The chain employs TRBV5-1 and TRBJ2-1; 12 bases agree with TRBD2. Germline V gene lookup returns CDR1 SGHRS and CDR2 YFSETQ. CDR3 length equals 14 residues. For the CDR3, the DNA is TGTGCCAGCAGCTTAGGGACTAGCGGGAATGAGCAGTTCTTC. Translating gives CASSLGTSGNEQFF.

This chain uses TRBV20-1 with TRBJ1-5; perhaps TRBD1 as D (5 bases). Germline assignment: CDR1 DFQATT and CDR2 SNEGSKA (reference sequence). The CDR3 length is 13 residues. Trimming pared 7 bases from V and 0 bases from J, leaving 10 bases between. The CDR3 region is CSGSGDSNQPQHF. The CDR3 DNA is TGCAGTGGCTCGGGGGATAGCAATCAGCCCCAGCATTTT.

The chain combines TRBV30 with TRBJ2-3; 10 bases are a match to TRBD2. The CDR3 is 19 amino acids. V dropped 4 bases and J dropped 0; count of bases not matched to a gene: 16. CDR1 GTSNPN and CDR2 SVGIG come from the germline V gene (reference sequence). CDR3 DNA sequence: TGTGCCTGGACTAGGCGGAGGACTAGCGGAACCTATAGCACAGATACGCAGTATTTT. Translating gives CAWTRRRTSGTYSTDTQYF.

The chain is built from TRBV27 and TRBJ1-4; 12 bases are a match to TRBD1. Germline CDR1 and CDR2: MNHEY and SMNVEV (reference sequence). This CDR3 is built from 17 residues. The trim removed 5 bases at V and 4 bases at J, leaving 8 bases unmatched. In DNA form, the CDR3 reads TGTGCCAGCAGTGACGGGGACAGGGGGCTCGATAATGAAAAACTGTTTTTT. The encoded protein is CASSDGDRGLDNEKLFF. Looking up the rest from reference TRBV27 and TRBJ1-4 gives the full variable domain: EAQVTQNPRYLITVTGKKLTVTCSQNMNHEYMSWYRQDPGLGLRQIYYSMNVEVTDKGDVPEGYKVSRKEKRNFPLILESPSPNQTSLYFCASSDGDRGLDNEKLFFGSGTQLSVL.

This sequence joins TRBV12-3 or TRBV12-4 and TRBJ2-7; D might be TRBD2 (5 bases). Trimming stripped 6 bases from V and 9 bases from J, with 18 bases between. This CDR3 has 13 residues. In DNA, the CDR3 is TGTGCCAGCAGCCTAGCCCCCTTGCTGACGCAGTACGTC. It encodes CASSLAPLLTQYV.

The rearrangement uses TRBV27 and TRBJ2-6, with unresolved D. The CDR3 spans 15 residues. V was pared by 8 bases and J by 2 bases, with 13 bases between. Germline lookup yields CDR1 MNHEY and CDR2 SMNVEV (reference sequence). The CDR3 protein is CASGPLETGANVLTF. The DNA for the CDR3 is TGTGCCAGCGGTCCCCTCGAAACTGGGGCCAACGTCCTGACTTTC.

J is TRBJ1-1 and V is TRBV12-3 or TRBV12-4; D possibly corresponds to TRBD1 (5 bases). V lost 5 bases, J lost 11 bases, and 18 bases lay in between. This CDR3 contains 13 residues. The CDR3 here is CASSTGAIYTAFF. CDR3 in DNA: TGTGCCAGCAGTACCGGGGCCATCTATACGGCTTTCTTT.

The chain employs TRBV7-8 and TRBJ1-1; no clear D. CDR1 and CDR2 from the germline V gene are SGHVS and FQNEAQ. This CDR3 spans 14 amino acids. V shed 2 bases and J shed 8 bases, with 15 bases lying between them. The CDR3 bases are TGTGCCAGCAGCTTATCGTTGACGCCGGACGAAGCTTTCTTT. This translates into CASSLSLTPDEAFF.

The chain employs TRBV5-5 and TRBJ1-5; D is unclear. This CDR3 is built from 14 residues. Trimming removed 2 bases at V and 15 bases at J, with 21 bases between. Per germline, CDR1 SGHKS and CDR2 YYEKEE (reference sequence). CDR3 amino acids: CASSLNTVAALRHF. The CDR3 region has the DNA TGTGCCAGCAGCTTAAATACCGTCGCAGCTCTTCGGCATTTT.

This clonotype was counted a few times. This chain connects TRBV29-1 to TRBJ1-2, with D perhaps matching TRBD1 (5 bases). The V end lost 7 bases, the J end lost 7 bases, and 10 bases lay between the germline ends. The CDR3 runs 10 residues. The V gene's germline CDR1 is SQVTM and CDR2 ANQGSEA. CDR3 amino acids: CSADTSGYTF. The CDR3 region has the DNA TGCAGCGCGGACACCAGTGGCTACACCTTC.

The chain joins TRBV7-2 to TRBJ2-7; tentatively, D is TRBD1 (5 bases). The germline gives CDR1 SGHTA, CDR2 FQGNSA. The CDR3 covers 13 residues. V lost 2 bases and J lost 4, with 9 bases in between. The DNA for the CDR3 is TGTGCCAGCAGCTTATCAGGGCAGTACGAGCAGTACTTC. The encoded protein is CASSLSGQYEQYF.

This sequence joins TRBV20-1 and TRBJ2-5; D is ambiguous. The V gene lost 6 bases and the J gene lost 4 bases, with 21 bases spanning the gap. Germline V CDR1 and CDR2: DFQATT, SNEGSKA (reference sequence). This CDR3 region has 15 residues. CDR3 nucleotide sequence: TGCAGTGCCCCCTCAAACGTGGGGAAGGGAGAGACCCAGTACTTC. Its translation: CSAPSNVGKGETQYF.

The V call is TRBV6-2 or TRBV6-3, the J call TRBJ2-6, with D perhaps matching TRBD1 (6 bases). Deletions cut 6 bases from V and 0 bases from J, with 18 bases between. Germline V gene sequence: CDR1 MNHEY, CDR2 SVGEGT. The CDR3 extends over 18 amino acids. CDR3 amino acids: CASRGSGALYSGANVLTF. The CDR3 DNA follows: TGTGCCAGCAGGGGATCAGGGGCCCTGTACTCTGGGGCCAACGTCCTGACTTTC.

This chain links TRBV19 with TRBJ2-2; TRBD2 matches at 12 bases. The CDR3 runs to 15 residues. CDR1 LNHDA and CDR2 SQIVND come from the germline V gene (reference sequence). J lost 6 bases, V lost 6 bases, and 5 bases had no gene match. The CDR3 here is CASRTSGSTAGELFF. As DNA, the CDR3 is TGTGCCAGTAGGACTAGCGGGAGTACGGCCGGGGAGCTGTTTTTT. Looking up the rest from reference TRBV19 and TRBJ2-2 gives the full variable domain: DGGITQSPKYLFRKEGQNVTLSCEQNLNHDAMYWYRQDPGQGLRLIYYSQIVNDFQKGDIAEGYSVSREKKESFPLTVTSAQKNPTAFYLCASRTSGSTAGELFFGEGSRLTVL.

The rearrangement uses TRBV6-5 and TRBJ2-3, with D unclear. The ends were cut back, 0 bases at V and 2 bases at J, with 9 bases in the middle. The CDR3 is 15 amino acids. The germline CDR1 and CDR2 sequences are MNHEY and SVGAGI. The CDR3 DNA is TGTGCCAGCAGTTACTCTGGGGTTGTCACAGATACGCAGTATTTT. As protein: CASSYSGVVTDTQYF.

This clonotype was seen a handful of times. The gene calls are TRBV29-1 and TRBJ1-1, with D possibly being TRBD1 (5 bases). Trimming took 7 bases from V and 3 from J, leaving 9 bases between them. The CDR3 is 11 residues long. Germline V gene data show CDR1 as SQVTM and CDR2 as ANQGSEA. CDR3 in DNA: TGCAGCGGCGGGGCTGACACTGAAGCTTTCTTT. It codes for CSGGADTEAFF. The full variable domain, completed using reference TRBV29-1 and TRBJ1-1, is SAVISQKPSRDICQRGTSLTIQCQVDSQVTMMFWYRQQPGQSLTLIATANQGSEATYESGFVIDKFPISRPNLTFSTLTVSNMSPEDSSIYLCSGGADTEAFFGQGTRLTVV.

This clonotype came up a few times. This sequence joins TRBV29-1 and TRBJ1-1, with D maybe TRBD1 (5 bases). Germline V gene data show CDR1 as SQVTM and CDR2 as ANQGSEA. The CDR3 covers 15 residues. The ends were cut back, 2 bases at V and 5 bases at J, with 18 bases in the middle. CDR3: CSVEPKGVVRTEAFF. DNA for the CDR3: TGCAGCGTTGAACCCAAAGGGGTGGTTCGGACTGAAGCTTTCTTT.

This chain connects TRBV6-2 or TRBV6-3 to TRBJ2-1, with D hard to call. V lost 4 bases to trimming and J lost 8 bases, with 18 bases between them. The CDR3 totals 15 residues. CDR1 and CDR2 from the germline V gene are MNHEY and SVGEGT. The CDR3 sequence: CASSWQGLLRDEQFF. CDR3 DNA: TGTGCCAGCAGTTGGCAAGGGCTCCTTCGGGATGAGCAGTTCTTC.

This clonotype was counted between two and nine times. The chain couples TRBV7-2 to TRBJ2-7; 10 positions agree with TRBD1. The CDR3 spans 15 residues. After removal of 5 bases from V and 3 bases from J, the junction contained 7 bases not matched to a gene. Germline-derived CDR1 and CDR2 are SGHTA and FQGNSA. In DNA, the CDR3 is TGTGCCAGCAGCCCGGACAGGGGGTTCAACTACGAGCAGTACTTC. Translation gives CASSPDRGFNYEQYF.

This sequence joins TRBV7-9 and TRBJ1-1; D may be TRBD1 (6 bases). V lost 3 bases to trimming and J lost 10 bases, with 15 bases between them. Germline-derived CDR1 and CDR2 are SEHNR and FQNEAQ (reference sequence). CDR3 size: 13 residues. The CDR3 nucleotides are TGTGCCAGCAGCTTGGAGGGGGGGTCGGGAGCTTTCTTT. Protein sequence: CASSLEGGSGAFF.